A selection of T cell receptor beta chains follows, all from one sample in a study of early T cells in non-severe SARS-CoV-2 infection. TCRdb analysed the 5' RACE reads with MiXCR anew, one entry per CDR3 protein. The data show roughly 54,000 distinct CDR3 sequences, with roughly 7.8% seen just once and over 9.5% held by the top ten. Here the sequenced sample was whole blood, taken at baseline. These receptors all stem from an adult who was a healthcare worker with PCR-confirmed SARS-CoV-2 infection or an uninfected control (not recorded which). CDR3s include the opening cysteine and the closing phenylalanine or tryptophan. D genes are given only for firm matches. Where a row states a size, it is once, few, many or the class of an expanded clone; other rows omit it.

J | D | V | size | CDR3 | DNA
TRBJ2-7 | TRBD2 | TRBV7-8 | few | CASSLGTTIGAEQYF | TGTGCCAGCAGCCTTGGGACTACCATTGGGGCCGAGCAGTACTTC
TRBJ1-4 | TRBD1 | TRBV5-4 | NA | CASSLLTGDTFNEKLFF | TGTGCCAGCAGCCTACTGACAGGGGACACCTTTAATGAAAAACTGTTTTTT
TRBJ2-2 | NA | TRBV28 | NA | CASSFPSGGTGELFF | TGTGCCAGCAGTTTTCCCTCTGGTGGGACCGGGGAGCTGTTTTTT
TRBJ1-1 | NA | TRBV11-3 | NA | CASSLLGGTEAFF | TGTGCCAGCAGCTTACTAGGGGGCACTGAAGCTTTCTTT
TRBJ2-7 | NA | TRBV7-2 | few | CASSKDSTRAFALRPYEQYF | TGTGCCAGCAGCAAGGACAGCACTCGCGCATTTGCCCTACGTCCCTACGAGCAGTACTTC
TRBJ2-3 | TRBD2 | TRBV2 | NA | CASSELRETDTQYF | TGTGCCAGCAGTGAGTTGCGGGAGACAGATACGCAGTATTTT
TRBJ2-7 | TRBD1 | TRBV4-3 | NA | CASRESLGGSSYEQYF | TGCGCCAGCAGGGAATCCCTAGGGGGCTCGTCCTACGAGCAGTACTTC
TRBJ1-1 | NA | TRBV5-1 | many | CASSLAAGQNTEAFF | TGCGCCAGCAGCTTGGCCGCTGGACAGAACACTGAAGCTTTCTTT
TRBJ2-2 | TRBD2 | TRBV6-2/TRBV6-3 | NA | CASRKIPGTSNTGELFF | TGTGCCAGCAGGAAGATCCCCGGGACTAGTAACACCGGGGAGCTGTTTTTT
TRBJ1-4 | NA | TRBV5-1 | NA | CASSLTFPVRPREKLFF | TGCGCCAGCAGCTTGACGTTCCCGGTCAGGCCGAGGGAAAAACTGTTTTTT
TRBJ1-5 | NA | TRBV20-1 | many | CSAREYSQNQPQHF | TGCAGTGCTAGAGAATATAGCCAGAATCAGCCCCAGCATTTT
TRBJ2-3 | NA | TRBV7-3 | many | CASSPIGGGTDTQYF | TGTGCCAGCAGTCCAATTGGGGGCGGCACAGATACGCAGTATTTT
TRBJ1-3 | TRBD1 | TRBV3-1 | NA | CASSHVSTGSTGNTIYF | TGTGCCAGCAGCCACGTATCGACAGGGTCAACTGGAAACACCATATATTTT
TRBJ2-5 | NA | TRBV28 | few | CASSSRAYGGIQTQYF | TGTGCCAGCAGTTCCAGGGCCTACGGAGGAATACAGACCCAGTACTTC
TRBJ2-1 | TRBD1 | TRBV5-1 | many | CASSLGQGAGYNEQFF | TGCGCCAGCAGCTTGGGACAGGGGGCCGGTTATAATGAGCAGTTCTTC
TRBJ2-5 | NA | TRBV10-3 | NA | CAISESQETQYF | TGTGCCATCAGTGAGTCTCAAGAGACCCAGTACTTC
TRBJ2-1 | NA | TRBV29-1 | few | CSAWTSYNEQFF | TGCAGCGCCTGGACAAGTTACAATGAGCAGTTCTTC
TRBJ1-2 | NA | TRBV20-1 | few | CSARTGRPPGYTF | TGCAGTGCTAGAACGGGACGGCCCCCCGGCTACACCTTC
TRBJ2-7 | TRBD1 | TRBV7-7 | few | CASSLETGDEQYF | TGTGCCAGCAGCTTAGAGACAGGGGACGAGCAGTACTTC
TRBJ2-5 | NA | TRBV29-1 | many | CSVEDRGVGLETQYF | TGCAGCGTTGAAGATCGAGGGGTCGGGCTGGAGACCCAGTACTTC
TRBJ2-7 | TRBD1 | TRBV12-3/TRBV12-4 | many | CASSLGQTNYEQYF | TGTGCCAGCAGTTTGGGACAGACCAACTACGAGCAGTACTTC
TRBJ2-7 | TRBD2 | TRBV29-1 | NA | CSVEDLGTSGTHEQYF | TGCAGCGTTGAAGATCTTGGTACTAGCGGGACCCACGAGCAGTACTTC
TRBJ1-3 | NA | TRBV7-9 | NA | CASSLSISGNTIYF | TGTGCCAGCAGCTTAAGCATCTCTGGAAACACCATATATTTT
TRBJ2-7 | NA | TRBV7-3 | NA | CASSPTGGYEQYF | TGTGCCAGCAGCCCTACTGGGGGCTACGAGCAGTACTTC
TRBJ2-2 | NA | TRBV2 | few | CASSPAGELFF | TGTGCCAGCAGCCCTGCCGGGGAGCTGTTTTTT
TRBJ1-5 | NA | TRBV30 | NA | CAWSVQGTSQPQHF | TGTGCCTGGAGTGTACAGGGAACTAGTCAGCCCCAGCATTTT
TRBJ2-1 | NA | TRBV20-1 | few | CSAQLPAEQFF | TGCAGCGCTCAACTACCAGCTGAGCAGTTCTTC
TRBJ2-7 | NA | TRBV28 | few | CASSRKRVRNEQYF | TGTGCCAGCAGTAGGAAAAGGGTGCGGAACGAGCAGTACTTC
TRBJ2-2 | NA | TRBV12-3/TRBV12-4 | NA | CASPGGFGTGELFF | TGTGCCAGCCCTGGGGGGTTTGGCACCGGGGAGCTGTTTTTT
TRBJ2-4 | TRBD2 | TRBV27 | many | CASRMGGESNIQYF | TGTGCCAGCAGAATGGGGGGGGAGTCAAACATTCAGTACTTC
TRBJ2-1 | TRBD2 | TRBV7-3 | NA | CASSSLGTSDFREQFF | TGTGCCAGCAGTAGCCTCGGGACTAGCGACTTCCGCGAGCAGTTCTTC
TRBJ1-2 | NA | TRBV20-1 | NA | CSARGQNYGYTF | TGCAGTGCTAGAGGCCAGAACTATGGCTACACCTTC
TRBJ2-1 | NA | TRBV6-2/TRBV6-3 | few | CASSYPPLVTSDNEQFF | TGTGCCAGCAGTTACCCCCCCCTAGTTACCTCTGACAATGAGCAGTTCTTC
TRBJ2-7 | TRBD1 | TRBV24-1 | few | CATGTGVSYEQYF | TGTGCCACCGGGACAGGGGTTTCGTACGAGCAGTACTTC
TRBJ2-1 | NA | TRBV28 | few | CASSSGVPNEQFF | TGTGCCAGCAGTTCCGGGGTTCCCAATGAGCAGTTCTTC
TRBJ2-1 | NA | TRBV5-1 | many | CASSLEGRRGADEQFF | TGCGCCAGCAGCTTGGAGGGGCGTCGCGGCGCGGATGAGCAGTTCTTC
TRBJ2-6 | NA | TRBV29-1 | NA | CSVRNSYSGANVLTF | TGCAGCGTTCGAAACTCGTACTCTGGGGCCAACGTCCTGACTTTC
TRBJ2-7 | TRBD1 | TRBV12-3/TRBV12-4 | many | CASSLDGQGIIKRGNEQYF | TGTGCCAGCAGTTTGGATGGACAGGGGATCATCAAGAGGGGAAACGAGCAGTACTTC
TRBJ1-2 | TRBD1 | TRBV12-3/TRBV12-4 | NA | CASTRTGGLGYTF | TGTGCCAGCACCCGGACAGGGGGCTTAGGCTACACCTTC
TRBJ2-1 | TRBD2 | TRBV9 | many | CASSVEAGVTNEQFF | TGTGCCAGCAGCGTAGAAGCGGGAGTAACAAATGAGCAGTTCTTC